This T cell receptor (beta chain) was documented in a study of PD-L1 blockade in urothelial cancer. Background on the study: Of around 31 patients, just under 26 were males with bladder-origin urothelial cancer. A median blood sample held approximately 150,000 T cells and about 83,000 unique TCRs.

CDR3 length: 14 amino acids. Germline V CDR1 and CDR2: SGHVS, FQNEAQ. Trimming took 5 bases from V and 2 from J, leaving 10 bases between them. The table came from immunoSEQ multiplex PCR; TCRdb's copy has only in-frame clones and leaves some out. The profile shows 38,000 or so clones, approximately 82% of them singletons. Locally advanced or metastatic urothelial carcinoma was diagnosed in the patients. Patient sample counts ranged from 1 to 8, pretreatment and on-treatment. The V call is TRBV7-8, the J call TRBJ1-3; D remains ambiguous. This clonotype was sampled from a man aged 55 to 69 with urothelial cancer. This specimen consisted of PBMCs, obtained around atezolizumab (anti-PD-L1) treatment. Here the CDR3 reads CASSTTTTGNTIYF. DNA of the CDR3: TGTGCCAGCAGCACGACAACGACTGGAAACACCATATATTTT. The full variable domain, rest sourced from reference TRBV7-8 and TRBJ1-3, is GAGVSQSPRYKVAKRGQDVALRCDPISGHVSLFWYQQALGQGPEFLTYFQNEAQLDKSGLPSDRFFAERPEGSVSTLKIQRTQQEDSAVYLCASSTTTTGNTIYFGEGSWLTVV.